A selection of T cell receptor beta chains follows, all from one sample in a study of T cell responses to AZD1222 COVID-19 vaccine. Repertoires were generated with immunoSEQ multiplex PCR, while TCRdb's copy carries only in-frame clones and drops some. The table includes about 120,000 clones, around 85% detected once. This material consisted of peripheral blood, taken on day 0 of AZD1222 vaccination. The receptors originated from an adult in good health. CDR3s leave out the opening cysteine and the closing phenylalanine or tryptophan. The D gene is left open where the match is weak.

j_call | cdr3_length | d_call | v_call | cdr3_aa
TRBJ1-5 | 14 | TRBD1 | TRBV27 | ASSLDGTAVNQPQH
TRBJ2-2 | 10 | - | TRBV4-1 | ASSQVGGELF
TRBJ2-3 | 10 | - | TRBV4-1 | ASSHASDTQY
TRBJ2-5 | 13 | TRBD2 | TRBV7-2 | ASRRGTSGAETQY
TRBJ1-1 | 11 | TRBD1 | TRBV12-3/TRBV12-4 | ASSFGTGGRAF
TRBJ1-2 | 12 | TRBD1 | TRBV7-2 | ASSSRDRVDGYT
TRBJ1-4 | 11 | - | TRBV12-3/TRBV12-4 | ASSLAGGQRLF
TRBJ2-2 | 12 | - | TRBV3-1/TRBV3-2 | ASSQRASGGELF
TRBJ1-1 | 14 | TRBD1 | TRBV6-5 | ASSYSRQGRETEAF
TRBJ1-2 | 12 | - | TRBV7-9 | ASSLGEADYGYT
TRBJ1-5 | 14 | - | TRBV6-1 | ASSDLWNEGNQPQH
TRBJ1-6 | 14 | TRBD1 | TRBV14 | ASSQGGRGRNSPLH
TRBJ2-5 | 14 | - | TRBV11-2 | ASSLERGGGVETQY
TRBJ2-7 | 14 | TRBD1 | TRBV18 | ASSPGLDTGGYEQY
TRBJ2-2 | 13 | - | TRBV5-1 | ASSLSRPNTGELF
TRBJ2-1 | 9 | - | TRBV19 | ASTGYNEQF
TRBJ2-2 | 14 | TRBD1 | TRBV4-1 | ASSHSGTGRSGELF
TRBJ2-5 | 13 | TRBD2 | TRBV29-1 | SVEVGLAGGETQY
TRBJ2-1 | 20 | - | TRBV5-1 | ASSSRNYTLRLSGSSYNEQF
TRBJ1-5 | 13 | - | TRBV15 | ATSRVRQGNQPQH
TRBJ1-1 | 14 | - | TRBV4-2 | ASSQADRTWYTEAF
TRBJ1-1 | 12 | TRBD1 | TRBV27 | ASSPGTGVFGAF
TRBJ2-2 | 10 | - | TRBV7-9 | ASRSPAGELF
TRBJ1-3 | 13 | - | TRBV18 | ASSRAQASGNTIY
TRBJ1-5 | 13 | - | TRBV24-1 | ATSDSGGDNQPQH
TRBJ1-1 | 11 | - | TRBV11-3 | ASSLRRGTEAF
TRBJ2-7 | 14 | TRBD2 | TRBV7-8 | ASSPAKRGSYYEQY
TRBJ2-4 | 14 | TRBD1 | TRBV28 | ASSLVGDRGQNIQY
TRBJ2-1 | 14 | - | TRBV19 | ASSIPRGDSYNEQF
TRBJ1-1 | 14 | TRBD1 | TRBV10-3 | AISERWDRFNTEAF
TRBJ1-1 | 12 | TRBD1 | TRBV5-8 | ASSPDRGLLRAF
TRBJ1-4 | 11 | - | TRBV10-3 | AISESTNEKLF
TRBJ2-1 | 9 | TRBD1 | TRBV7-9 | ASSWGQEKF
TRBJ2-7 | 13 | TRBD1 | TRBV28 | ASRKAGTGQGMQY
TRBJ1-6 | 11 | TRBD1 | TRBV2 | ATTGTGDSPLH
TRBJ2-2 | 14 | - | TRBV2 | ASSKAGRVYTGELF
TRBJ1-2 | 11 | - | TRBV5-4 | ASSPRPSPGYT
TRBJ2-1 | 12 | TRBD2 | TRBV11-2 | ASSILAFYNEQF
TRBJ1-5 | 7 | - | TRBV27 | ASRRPQH
TRBJ1-5 | 11 | - | TRBV2 | ASSERARGPQH
TRBJ1-5 | 16 | - | TRBV5-6 | ASSLGPSRPYSNQPQH
TRBJ1-1 | 13 | - | TRBV2 | ASRTGGVANTEAF
TRBJ2-3 | 13 | - | TRBV28 | ASSADRSSTDTQY
TRBJ1-3 | 11 | - | TRBV11-3 | ASSLDFGNTIY
TRBJ1-1 | 11 | - | TRBV19 | ASSMSGGTEAF
TRBJ2-3 | 11 | - | TRBV10-3 | AIGRGPTDTQY
TRBJ1-6 | 11 | - | TRBV12-3/TRBV12-4 | ASSFGRPVPLH
TRBJ1-6 | 11 | - | TRBV5-1 | ASSLQVNSPLH
TRBJ1-1 | 12 | - | TRBV7-9 | ASSLGTVNTEAF
TRBJ1-5 | 13 | - | TRBV15 | ATSRARQNNQPQH
TRBJ2-3 | 14 | - | TRBV7-2 | ASSTQAGTSTDTQY
TRBJ1-2 | 14 | - | TRBV27 | ASSPSTGSLHYGYT
TRBJ1-1 | 11 | - | TRBV27 | ASSFSPSTEAF